This TCR beta chain was found in a study of blood T cells in healthy people across ages. PCR was performed a second time for about 7 to 11 cycles using a sample-barcoded 5' primer and a J-beta primer mix. TCRdb reprocessed the 5' RACE reads via MiXCR and lists one record per CDR3 protein. The repertoire consists of fewer than 1,200,000 distinct CDR3 sequences, with around 27% occurring once and the leading ten covering about 0.72%. Roughly 10 milliliters of peripheral blood were drawn from each donor. The study isolated at least 6 million PBMCs from each sample. At least 5.5 micrograms of total RNA were extracted per sample. The data also belong to a second study, concerning T cells of mothers and their children. From that report: Donation involved three healthy Caucasian mothers and the six children that they had.

The clonotype comes from a girl between 2 and 10 years old in good health. Sequences were obtained from blood.

Written as DNA, the CDR3 is TGTGCCAGCAGTCCTTTCGGGGAAGGGCAGCCCCAGCATTTT. Amino acid sequence: CASSPFGEGQPQHF. V usage is TRBV12-3 or TRBV12-4 and J usage is TRBJ1-5; D call uncertain. CDR3 length: 14 residues. V lost 5 bases to trimming and J lost 7 bases, with 15 bases between them.